One and the same sample provided the 13 T cell receptor beta chains below, sequenced in a study of T cells in Graves' hyperthyroidism and ophthalmopathy. TCR beta CDR3 regions were amplified from RNA. First-round RT-PCR targeting the TCR CDR3 was performed with the HTBI primer set. TCRdb reanalysed the multiplex PCR reads using MiXCR and keeps one entry per CDR3 protein. The table shows more than 550,000 distinct CDR3 sequences, with roughly a sixth occurring only once. The specimen sequenced was blood. The receptors were sampled from a woman aged 50 to 60 with Graves' hyperthyroidism that later progressed to Graves' ophthalmopathy.

This clonotype was seen ten or more times. V usage is TRBV3-1 and J usage is TRBJ2-5, with D uncertain. This CDR3 spans 15 amino acids. V was shortened by 2 bases and J by 5 bases, with 15 bases between the two germline ends. Looked up from germline, CDR1 is LGHDT and CDR2 is YNNKEL (reference sequence). The CDR3 loop reads CASSQLGSGLETQYF. DNA of the CDR3: TGTGCCAGCAGCCAACTCGGATCTGGATTGGAGACCCAGTACTTC.

This clonotype has more than one count but fewer than ten. This chain links TRBV6-1 with TRBJ1-3; D gene unclear. Trimming pared 0 bases from V and 3 bases from J, leaving 9 bases between. Germline loops: CDR1 MNHNS, CDR2 SASEGT. The CDR3 covers 15 residues. DNA for the CDR3: TGTGCCAGCAGTGAAGCGCCCGACGGTGGAAACACCATATATTTT. As protein: CASSEAPDGGNTIYF.

This clonotype has only a few counts. This rearrangement joins TRBV29-1 to TRBJ1-5; D ambiguous. CDR3 length: 13 amino acids. Germline V gene data show CDR1 as SQVTM and CDR2 as ANQGSEA. Trimming removed 5 bases from V and 4 bases from J, with 12 bases in between. CDR3 sequence reads: CSVSGLGNQPQHF. CDR3 bases: TGCAGCGTTTCCGGGCTCGGTAATCAGCCCCAGCATTTT.

This sequence joins TRBV7-8 and TRBJ2-1, with TRBD2 matching 13 bases. V shed 4 bases and J 12 bases; nucleotides not matched to a gene: 6. Germline CDR1 and CDR2: SGHVS and FQNEAQ. This CDR3 region has 14 residues. CDR3 residues: CASSSLGLAGTQFF. CDR3 nucleotide sequence: TGTGCCAGCAGCTCATTGGGACTAGCGGGGACGCAGTTCTTC.

The chain is built from TRBV20-1 and TRBJ2-5, with 14 bases identical to TRBD2. CDR1 DFQATT and CDR2 SNEGSKA come from the germline V gene (reference sequence). The CDR3 has 16 amino acids. Trimming at V came to 3 bases and at J to 5 bases, leaving 8 bases not matched to a gene. In DNA form, the CDR3 reads TGCAGTGCTAGTCTCGGGACTAGCGGGGGTCTGGAGACCCAGTACTTC. It translates to CSASLGTSGGLETQYF.

This sequence joins TRBV19 and TRBJ1-2; D unclear. Trimming shortened V by 6 bases and J by 1 base, and 6 bases separated the two germline ends. In germline, CDR1 is LNHDA, CDR2 SQIVND (reference sequence). This CDR3 has 12 residues. The CDR3: CASREVNYGYTF. The CDR3 DNA sequence: TGTGCCAGTAGAGAGGTTAACTATGGCTACACCTTC.

This clonotype was detected many times. The rearrangement joins TRBV20-1 to TRBJ2-7; the match to TRBD2 covers 11 bases. The J segment lost 2 bases and the V segment lost 0 bases, leaving 9 bases of the junction unmatched. This CDR3 is 17 amino acids long. The germline V gene encodes CDR1 DFQATT and CDR2 SNEGSKA (reference sequence). DNA for the CDR3: TGCAGTGCTAGAGAGGGTCTAGCGGGGGGCACTGCCTACGAGCAGTACTTC. Protein product: CSAREGLAGGTAYEQYF.

The chain employs TRBV7-9 and TRBJ1-2, with D uncertain. From germline, CDR1 is SEHNR and CDR2 FQNEAQ (reference sequence). CDR3 length: 14 amino acids. The germline V and J ends were trimmed by 4 bases and 3 bases, with 12 bases remaining between them. The CDR3 spells CASSSWGKDYGYTF. The CDR3 bases are TGTGCCAGCAGCTCTTGGGGAAAAGACTATGGCTACACCTTC.

This clonotype was seen a handful of times. V usage is TRBV6-9 and J usage is TRBJ2-1; the D is unclear. Per germline, CDR1 MNHGY and CDR2 SVAAGI. The V and J ends lost 0 bases and 5 bases respectively, with 8 bases between them. This CDR3 spans 14 amino acids. CDR3 residues: CASSYSWTDNEQFF. The CDR3, as DNA: TGTGCCAGCAGTTATTCCTGGACGGACAATGAGCAGTTCTTC.

In this sample, this clonotype turned up a few times. In DNA, the CDR3 is TGTGCCAGCAGTTCCCCTCTCCATGGCGAGCAGTACTTC. Residues: CASSSPLHGEQYF. This chain joins TRBV7-6 and TRBJ2-7, with D unclear. Trimming pared 6 bases from V and 6 bases from J, leaving 15 bases between. The CDR3 covers 13 residues. Germline CDR1 and CDR2: SGHVS and FNYEAQ.

This clonotype has more than one count but fewer than ten. The J gene is TRBJ1-5, the V gene TRBV20-1; D is uncertain. Germline V lookup: CDR1 DFQATT, CDR2 SNEGSKA (reference sequence). V was cut by 0 bases and J by 1 base, with 7 bases left in between. This CDR3 is built from 14 residues. Written as DNA, the CDR3 is TGCAGTGCTAGAGAGGCGGCAAGCAATCAGCCCCAGCATTTT. This codes for CSAREAASNQPQHF.

This clonotype was observed many times. The chain is built from TRBV12-3 or TRBV12-4 and TRBJ1-3; 7 bases line up with TRBD1. This CDR3 is 18 amino acids long. V shed 5 bases and J 0 bases; nucleotides not matched to a gene: 13. The CDR3 protein is CASSPPTGQSNSGNTIYF. The DNA of the CDR3 is TGTGCCAGCAGTCCCCCCACGGGACAGTCTAACTCTGGAAACACCATATATTTT.

The CDR3 DNA sequence: TGTGCCAGCAGTGGAACGACAGGGGATGGCTACAATGAGCAGTTCTTC. Protein: CASSGTTGDGYNEQFF. This chain joins TRBV6-1 and TRBJ2-1; TRBD1 aligns across 8 bases. The V gene end was trimmed by 4 bases and the J gene end by 3 bases; junction bases not matched to a gene: 8. The CDR3 covers 16 residues. The germline CDR1 and CDR2 sequences are MNHNS and SASEGT.